Below, one TCR beta chain is given with its context. Vbeta (60) and Jbeta (13) primers were used in the PCR. Profiled with immunoSEQ multiplex PCR; TCRdb holds only in-frame clones, not every one. The table for this sample gives about 110,000 clones. V was trimmed by 0 bases and J by 3 bases, leaving 9 bases between them. Germline-derived CDR1 and CDR2 are SGHTS and YDEGEE. There are 14 residues in the CDR3. This entry comes from a study of cytomegalovirus exposure and HLA in healthy donors. This clonotype was obtained from a man aged 45 to 65 in good health and CMV-seronegative. The chain couples TRBV5-8 to TRBJ1-2; D is possibly TRBD1 (5 bases). Sequences were obtained from PBMCs. The CDR3 sequence is CASSLVGLDYGYTF. DNA for the CDR3: TGTGCCAGCAGCTTGGTGGGGCTCGACTATGGCTACACCTTC.